The source of this TCR beta chain is a study of blood T cell repertoires in COVID-19. Turning to the study itself: Sites across the United States, Italy and Spain contributed samples from acute and convalescent COVID-19. Nucleic acid was either cDNA or gDNA, and it came from T cells, B-cell-depleted T cells, or PBMCs.

Original data processing: Estimated nucleated cell counts came from reference gene primer amplification. Assay: immunoSEQ multiplex PCR; the TCRdb copy retains only in-frame clones and omits some. The V and J calls and clone size were taken over from that table, and D and trimming were inferred from the DNA. The data show about 100,000 clones, with approximately 90% seen just once and roughly 1.9% held by the top ten. The CDR3 runs 14 residues. Germline V gene lookup returns CDR1 LNHDA and CDR2 SQIVND (reference sequence). V was pared by 9 bases and J by 4 bases, with 10 bases of the junction left unmatched.

Sequencing was carried out using peripheral blood. This receptor was obtained from a man aged 50 to 59 with active COVID-19. The rearrangement uses TRBV19 and TRBJ2-3, with 7 bases aligning to TRBD1. CDR3 sequence: CASKDRPLADTQYF. Here the CDR3 DNA reads TGTGCCAGCAAGGACAGGCCTCTAGCAGATACGCAGTATTTT.